A single T cell receptor (beta chain) is shown here with its context. Antigen unknown. This entry is derived from a study of shared clonotypes between healthy human individuals. Broader study findings: It was the non-shared clonotypes that had lower generation probabilities than clonotypes shared by all four donors. Clonotype sharing levels among donors were expected to vary with sequencing depth.

The germline V gene has CDR1 MDHEN and CDR2 SYDVKM. V lost 6 bases and J lost 8, with 23 bases in between. The CDR3 is 16 amino acids. Sequenced by immunoSEQ multiplex PCR; TCRdb stores in-frame clones only, minus some. The sample includes over a million clones, approximately 96% of them seen just once. The sequencing input was naive CD4+ T cells sorted from blood. Subset meaning: CD45RA+ positively selected. The genes are TRBV28 and TRBJ1-5, with D possibly being TRBD1 (5 bases). This clonotype originated in a man in his thirties or forties in good health. CDR3 region: CASRIVPRRTPEPQHF. CDR3 DNA: TGTGCCAGCAGGATTGTCCCCCGACGGACACCTGAGCCCCAGCATTTT.